This T cell receptor (beta chain) was observed in a study of regulatory T cells in long-lasting Graves disease. Germline CDR1 is MDHEN and CDR2 is SYDVKM. The ends were cut back, 3 bases at V and 10 bases at J, with 12 bases in the middle. The CDR3 contains 12 residues. This clonotype occurred many times. Researchers made TCR beta libraries by using iRepertoire HTBI primers and running Arm-PCR on CDR3 regions. One entry per CDR3 protein results from TCRdb running MiXCR on the multiplex PCR reads. The sample has hundreds of thousands of distinct CDR3 sequences; roughly 30% are singletons. Indicated time point: persistent/refractory GD, antithyroid drugs over 5 years with positive TRAb. From RNA extracted from PBMCs, the TCR library was made.

The gene calls are TRBV28 and TRBJ1-1; no clear D. The receptor's source is a female donor with Graves disease. Material: peripheral blood mononuclear cells (PBMCs), obtained when the disease was refractory, from a patient treated with antithyroid drugs. The CDR3 sequence: CASSLQTGGAFF. The DNA for the CDR3 is TGTGCCAGCAGTTTGCAAACCGGTGGAGCTTTCTTT.